This T cell receptor (beta chain) was observed in a study of T cell repertoires in cytomegalovirus infection. Study in general: Public TCR beta signatures indicated both CMV infection and matching HLA type.

The CDR3 length is 13 residues. Trimming removed 4 bases from V and 4 bases from J; junction bases left unmatched: 4. Germline CDR1 SGHKS, CDR2 YYEKEE (reference sequence). This clonotype has just a few counts. The antigen remains unidentified. TCRdb passed the reads through MiXCR, listing each CDR3 protein once. The sample consists of some 500,000 distinct CDR3 sequences, around 35% of them appearing once. General study points: The ex vivo response was dominated by HLA-C-restricted CMV-specific TCR beta clonotypes.

The material sequenced was cultured PBMCs, taken from culture after CMV antigen stimulation. This TCR was recovered from a human donor in good health (CMV status not recorded). Some clones in this sample may be carry-over from other donors' samples. The V gene is TRBV5-5, the J gene TRBJ2-5; 7 positions agree with TRBD1. CDR3 in amino acids: CASSITGVETQYF. Written as DNA, the CDR3 is TGTGCCAGCAGCATTACAGGGGTAGAGACCCAGTACTTC.